A single sample gave rise to the 25 T cell receptor beta chains below, sequenced in a study of blood T cell repertoires in COVID-19. TCRdb's table, derived via immunoSEQ multiplex PCR, lists solely in-frame clones and lacks some. This sample yields 150,000 to 200,000 clones, of which around 85% are seen a single time; 6.9% belongs to the top ten. Specimen: peripheral blood. Source of these receptors: a man at least 80 years old with COVID-19, enrolled during active disease.

CDR3 nucleotides: TGTGCCAGCACATGGGGCGGGGGCCCCCGCATAGATACGCAGTATTTT. Amino acid sequence: CASTWGGGPRIDTQYF. The rearrangement joins TRBV7-2 to TRBJ2-3; the D gene is possibly TRBD2 (7 bases). CDR1 SGHTA and CDR2 FQGNSA come from the germline V gene. The V end was cut by 7 bases, the J end by 5 bases, with 22 bases between. CDR3 length equals 16 residues.

V is TRBV7-9 and J is TRBJ1-3; 7 nucleotides align to TRBD1. With V trimmed by 3 bases and J by 0 bases, 2 bases remained unmatched. Germline CDR1 and CDR2: SEHNR and FQNEAQ (reference sequence). The CDR3 has 15 amino acids. The CDR3 spells CASSLGQLSGNTIYF. CDR3 in DNA: TGTGCCAGCAGCTTGGGACAGCTCTCTGGAAACACCATATATTTT.

This clone was seen only a few times. The V gene is TRBV6-2 or TRBV6-3, the J gene TRBJ1-2; maybe TRBD1 (6 bases). The V gene lost 5 bases and the J gene lost 2 bases, with 9 bases spanning the gap. The CDR3 is 13 amino acids. Germline lookup yields CDR1 MNHEY and CDR2 SVGEGT. CDR3 loop: CASSIQGNYGYTF. Here the CDR3 DNA reads TGTGCCAGCAGTATCCAGGGGAACTATGGCTACACCTTC.

The chain has TRBV5-1 and TRBJ2-2; TRBD2 matches 8 bases. Germline CDR1 SGHRS, CDR2 YFSETQ. The CDR3 spans 16 residues. Unmatched junction bases numbered 7, after V lost 0 bases and J lost 6 bases. The chain's CDR3 is CASSLEAGGNAGELFF. The CDR3 DNA follows: TGCGCCAGCAGCTTGGAGGCGGGGGGTAACGCCGGGGAGCTGTTTTTT.

The sample holds a few counts of this clone. The chain carries TRBV4-3 and TRBJ2-7, with a weak D call TRBD1 (6 bases). Looked up from germline, CDR1 is LGHNA and CDR2 is YSLEER. The V gene lost 4 bases and the J gene lost 0 bases, with 13 bases spanning the gap. The CDR3 is 15 amino acids. This CDR3 reads CASSRQAGSSYEQYF. The CDR3 DNA reads as TGCGCCAGCAGCCGACAGGCTGGGAGCTCCTACGAGCAGTACTTC.

The chain joins TRBV6-2 or TRBV6-3 to TRBJ2-3; 7 nucleotides line up with TRBD1. The junction had 5 bases not matched to a gene; V was cut back by 2 bases and J by 3 bases. The CDR3 contains 15 residues. Germline CDR1 is MNHEY and CDR2 is SVGEGT. CDR3 amino acids: CASSYDRVATDTQYF. The CDR3 nucleotides read TGTGCCAGCAGTTACGACAGGGTGGCGACAGATACGCAGTATTTT.

This clone was observed a few times. The chain uses TRBV6-5 and TRBJ1-1; D not resolved. V lost 6 bases to trimming and J lost 9 bases, with 20 bases between them. CDR3 length: 14 residues. Per germline, CDR1 MNHEY and CDR2 SVGAGI. CDR3 bases: TGTGCCAGCAGCCGAAATCCGGGCCCGGGGAAAGCTTTCTTT. It encodes CASSRNPGPGKAFF.

This clone was detected many times. V usage is TRBV6-6 and J usage is TRBJ1-1; D is uncertain. The ends were cut back, 1 base at V and 8 bases at J, with 14 bases in the middle. Germline V gene lookup returns CDR1 MNHNY and CDR2 SVGAGI (reference sequence). There are 14 residues in the CDR3. This CDR3 reads CASSYLRTGEEAFF. As DNA, the CDR3 is TGTGCCAGCAGTTACTTACGGACTGGAGAAGAAGCTTTCTTT.

The chain employs TRBV6-1 and TRBJ2-7; 10 bases are shared with TRBD1. The length of the CDR3 is 14 residues. Germline CDR1 MNHNS, CDR2 SASEGT. V dropped 3 bases and J dropped 2; count of bases not matched to a gene: 1. CDR3 loop: CASSETGGPYEQYF. CDR3 DNA: TGTGCCAGCAGTGAGACAGGGGGCCCCTACGAGCAGTACTTC.

The chain is built from TRBV2 and TRBJ2-7; 8 nucleotides agree with TRBD1. This CDR3 comprises 12 residues. Trimming removed 8 bases from V and 6 bases from J; junction bases left unmatched: 6. The germline V gene has CDR1 SNHLY and CDR2 FYNNEI. CDR3 protein: CASGQGFGEQYF. DNA of the CDR3: TGTGCCAGCGGACAGGGTTTCGGCGAGCAGTACTTC. The full variable domain, rest sourced from reference TRBV2 and TRBJ2-7, is EPEVTQTPSHQVTQMGQEVILRCVPISNHLYFYWYRQILGQKVEFLVSFYNNEISEKSEIFDDQFSVERPDGSNFTLKIRSTKLEDSAMYFCASGQGFGEQYFGPGTRLTVT.

This chain connects TRBV28 to TRBJ2-2, with 9 nucleotides matching TRBD1. Germline loops: CDR1 MDHEN, CDR2 SYDVKM. J lost 3 bases, V lost 7 bases, and 9 bases had no gene match. The CDR3 contains 16 residues. The CDR3 region is CASKVDGTGYTGELFF. As DNA, the CDR3 is TGTGCCAGCAAAGTAGACGGGACAGGGTACACCGGGGAGCTGTTTTTT.

This clone was seen only once. The chain recombines TRBV12-3 or TRBV12-4 with TRBJ2-7; TRBD1 agrees at 8 bases. The J segment lost 7 bases and the V segment lost 5 bases, leaving 7 bases of the junction unmatched. This CDR3 has 13 residues. This CDR3 is CASSPDRAGEQYF. In nucleotides, the CDR3 is TGTGCCAGCAGTCCGGACAGGGCTGGGGAGCAGTACTTC.

A few counts support this clone. J is TRBJ2-3 and V is TRBV2; 8 nucleotides align to TRBD2. The CDR3 contains 14 residues. Germline V gives CDR1 SNHLY, CDR2 FYNNEI. The trim removed 4 bases at V and 5 bases at J, leaving 5 bases unmatched. The CDR3 nucleotides are TGTGCCAGCAGTGTCGGGGGGGCCAAAGATACGCAGTATTTT. Amino acid sequence: CASSVGGAKDTQYF.

The V and J genes are TRBV3-1 (or the pseudogene TRBV3-2) and TRBJ1-2; D unresolved. Trimming stripped 0 bases from V and 3 bases from J, with 5 bases between. The CDR3 has 13 residues. The V gene's germline CDR1 is LGHDT and CDR2 YNNKEL (reference sequence). The CDR3 spells CASSQETDYGYTF. CDR3 in DNA: TGTGCCAGCAGCCAAGAAACTGACTATGGCTACACCTTC.

V usage is TRBV18 and J usage is TRBJ1-4; D perhaps matches TRBD1 (6 bases). This CDR3 has 14 residues. From germline, CDR1 is KGHSH and CDR2 LQKENI. Trimming removed 6 bases at V and 6 bases at J, with 14 bases between. The CDR3 region has the DNA TGTGCCAGCTCTCTACAGGGACGGCATGAAAAACTGTTTTTT. Translating it yields CASSLQGRHEKLFF.

CDR3 DNA: TGTGCCAGCCGCGAGACTTTAGGGGAGGGGACCCAGTACTTC. Amino acid sequence: CASRETLGEGTQYF. The chain has TRBV7-2 and TRBJ2-5; 7 bases align to TRBD2. The germline V gene has CDR1 SGHTA and CDR2 FQGNSA. This CDR3 is built from 14 residues. V was clipped by 8 bases and J by 7 bases; unmatched bases: 13.

On this clone: A junction boundary mismatches the germline segment, possibly from a read error. The rearrangement joins TRBV5-1 to TRBJ2-3, with 9 bases lining up with TRBD1. Germline V CDR1 and CDR2: SGHRS, YFSETQ. The CDR3 has 12 amino acids. The chain's CDR3 is CASSLTGTGQDF. CDR3 nucleotide sequence: TGCGCCAGCAGCTTGACCGGGACAGGGCAAGATTTT.

The rearrangement links TRBV2 to TRBJ1-1; weak D call: TRBD1 (5 bases). Germline CDR1 reads SNHLY; CDR2 reads FYNNEI. CDR3 length: 14 residues. V lost 4 bases and J 1 base, leaving 10 bases between the germline ends. The CDR3 loop is CASSGQGGNTEAFF. The CDR3 region has the DNA TGTGCCAGCAGTGGCCAGGGAGGGAACACTGAAGCTTTCTTT.

This sequence joins TRBV7-3 and TRBJ2-1; the match to TRBD2 covers 10 bases. CDR3 length: 15 residues. Germline assignment: CDR1 SGHTA and CDR2 FQGTGA. Trimming at V came to 5 bases and at J to 0 bases, leaving 1 base not matched to a gene. The DNA for the CDR3 is TGTGCCAGCAGCGCTAGCGGGGGCTCCTACAATGAGCAGTTCTTC. This gives the protein CASSASGGSYNEQFF.

A few counts support this clone. V is TRBV7-9 and J is TRBJ2-1; D perhaps matches TRBD1 (5 bases). With 0 bases removed from V and 7 bases from J, the gap between germline ends came to 16 bases. The CDR3 loop spans 16 amino acids. Germline V gene sequence: CDR1 SEHNR, CDR2 FQNEAQ (reference sequence). The CDR3 DNA follows: TGTGCCAGCAGCTTAGCAGGACACCTTTTGGGAAATGAGCAGTTCTTC. Translation gives CASSLAGHLLGNEQFF.

The V gene is TRBV13, the J gene TRBJ2-1; 11 nucleotides agree with TRBD2. CDR3 size: 19 residues. Per the germline V gene, CDR1 is PRHDT and CDR2 is FYEKMQ (reference sequence). Unmatched junction bases numbered 11, after V lost 3 bases and J lost 1 base. CDR3 in amino acids: CASSLVGASGGLSYNEQFF. The CDR3 DNA reads TGTGCCAGCAGCTTGGTAGGTGCTAGCGGGGGGCTATCCTACAATGAGCAGTTCTTC.

The chain employs TRBV29-1 and TRBJ2-1; TRBD1 agrees at 8 bases. In germline, CDR1 is SQVTM, CDR2 ANQGSEA. This CDR3 is built from 15 residues. The V segment lost 6 bases and the J segment 0 bases; nucleotides outside the gene matches: 7. CDR3 nucleotide sequence: TGCAGCGTCGGACAGGGCGCAAGCTCCTACAATGAGCAGTTCTTC. Protein sequence: CSVGQGASSYNEQFF.

The rearrangement joins TRBV2 to TRBJ2-3; 9 bases fit TRBD2. This CDR3 spans 17 amino acids. Germline CDR1 is SNHLY and CDR2 is FYNNEI. After removal of 6 bases from V and 0 bases from J, the junction contained 10 bases not matched to a gene. The CDR3 spells CASSPFLAGTSTDTQYF. DNA for the CDR3: TGTGCCAGCAGCCCGTTCCTAGCGGGGACTAGCACAGATACGCAGTATTTT.

This chain links TRBV18 with TRBJ1-5, with D possibly matching TRBD1 (6 bases). The CDR3 consists of 14 residues. Trimming took 6 bases from V and 5 from J, leaving 14 bases between them. Germline CDR1 reads KGHSH; CDR2 reads LQKENI. As DNA, the CDR3 is TGTGCCAGCTCGCTGACAGGCGACTATCAGCCCCAGCATTTT. It codes for CASSLTGDYQPQHF.

This rearrangement joins TRBV18 to TRBJ2-7; TRBD1 aligns across 7 bases. CDR1 KGHSH and CDR2 LQKENI come from the germline V gene. Trimming cost V 2 bases and J 5 bases; bases outside gene matches: 9. The CDR3 has 15 amino acids. The CDR3 spells CASSPFRQGVDEQYF. The CDR3 bases are TGTGCCAGCTCACCATTCCGTCAGGGGGTGGACGAGCAGTACTTC.